These 2 T cell receptor beta chains were all obtained from the same sample, sequenced in a study of tumor-infiltrating lymphocytes in primary liver carcinoma. RNA isolated from unsorted whole blood supplied the blood RNA, with germline DNA also extracted. Production of TCR beta cDNA used around 0.45 ug total RNA together with a constant-region primer. TCR beta libraries came from three nested multiplex PCR rounds using slightly modified ARM-PCR. Researchers ran the first two PCR rounds for approximately 10 cycles each with TRBV1-TRBV30 forward primers and a C-beta reverse primer. MiXCR was run by TCRdb on the multiplex PCR reads, yielding one entry per CDR3 protein. In the table there are over 250,000 distinct CDR3 sequences, around three fifths of which are singletons. The specimen was peripheral blood. The receptors were sampled from a woman aged 25 to 39 with primary liver carcinoma and hepatitis B virus infection.

The chain has TRBV29-1 and TRBJ1-1; D is unclear. Germline V gene sequence: CDR1 SQVTM, CDR2 ANQGSEA. V was trimmed by 5 bases and J by 0 bases, leaving 10 bases between them. This CDR3 contains 13 residues. The DNA of the CDR3 is TGCAGCGTTACGGCAGACTTGAACACTGAAGCTTTCTTT. The encoded protein is CSVTADLNTEAFF.

On this clonotype: Since the CDR3 does not end with the conserved phenylalanine or tryptophan, this likely comes from a read error. The V call is TRBV7-8, the J call TRBJ2-7; TRBD1 aligns across 7 bases. The length of the CDR3 is 16 residues. Germline values: CDR1 SGHVS, CDR2 FQNEAQ. V lost 5 bases, J lost 3 bases, and 13 bases stayed unmatched. The CDR3 DNA reads as TGTGCCAGCAGCCCTCGCCCCGGGACAGAGTACTACGAGCAGTACCTC. Translation: CASSPRPGTEYYEQYL.